Shown below are 6 T cell receptor beta chains from a single sample sequenced in a study of a mutant IDH1 vaccine in newly diagnosed glioma. This table comes from immunoSEQ multiplex PCR, and its TCRdb copy is limited to in-frame clones, with some not included. The table shows some 60,000 clones, with under 90% occurring only once. The time point denotes: week 11, during vaccination. Each dose delivered 300 ug of mutant IDH1 20-mer peptide subcutaneously with imiquimod. These receptors are not linked to any known antigen. The specimen was PBMCs, collected from a glioma patient whose treatment included an IDH1 peptide vaccine. The receptors were gathered from a man aged 25 to 40 with glioma.

The chain couples TRBV7-3 to TRBJ2-1; 10 bases are shared with TRBD2. Germline CDR1 reads SGHTA; CDR2 reads FQGTGA. The ends lost 5 bases at V and 12 bases at J; junction bases unmatched: 13. The CDR3 is 15 amino acids. This CDR3 reads CASSPSSGSPKGQFF. Here the CDR3 DNA reads TGTGCCAGCAGCCCCTCTAGCGGGAGCCCCAAGGGGCAGTTCTTC.

V usage is TRBV2 and J usage is TRBJ1-3, with D unclear. The ends were cut back, 3 bases at V and 2 bases at J, with 8 bases in the middle. Germline loops: CDR1 SNHLY, CDR2 FYNNEI. This CDR3 spans 14 amino acids. CDR3 region: CASSDRGPGNTIYF. The CDR3 bases are TGTGCCAGCAGTGACAGAGGGCCTGGAAACACCATATATTTT.

The V gene is TRBV2, the J gene TRBJ2-2, with D tentatively TRBD2 (6 bases). From germline, CDR1 is SNHLY and CDR2 FYNNEI. The CDR3 has 14 amino acids. Trimming removed 3 bases at V and 3 bases at J, with 8 bases between. This chain's CDR3 is CASSESGHTGELFF. CDR3 DNA sequence: TGTGCCAGCAGTGAGAGCGGGCACACCGGGGAGCTGTTTTTT.

This chain connects TRBV7-6 to TRBJ2-1; the D is unclear. Germline CDR1 and CDR2: SGHVS and FNYEAQ. The V and J ends lost 1 base and 8 bases respectively, with 12 bases between them. This CDR3 has 14 residues. The CDR3 loop is CASSLGVGIDEQFF. The DNA for the CDR3 is TGTGCCAGCAGCTTAGGTGTAGGGATCGATGAGCAGTTCTTC.

CDR3 amino acids: CASNVWGSNQPQHF. The CDR3 coding sequence is TGTGCCAGTAACGTATGGGGAAGCAATCAGCCCCAGCATTTT. The V call is TRBV19, the J call TRBJ1-5; unclear D gene. CDR1 LNHDA and CDR2 SQIVND come from the germline V gene (reference sequence). The ends were cut back, 7 bases at V and 1 base at J, with 11 bases in the middle. The CDR3 contains 14 residues.

In its sample, this clone is medium-sized. The rearrangement uses TRBV4-1 and TRBJ1-2; 8 bases are a match to TRBD1. Germline-derived CDR1 and CDR2 are MGHRA and YSYEKL. The CDR3 is made up of 15 amino acids. Germline trimming cut 4 bases from V and 8 bases from J; bases unmatched to any gene: 12. CDR3 DNA: TGCGCCAGCAGCCGGTACAGGGGGTCGGGGTTCGGCTACACCTTC. Its translation: CASSRYRGSGFGYTF.